This T cell receptor beta chain was observed in a study of T cell repertoires in cytomegalovirus infection. Looking at the study overall: Used in the study were CMV epitopes, some recently identified and HLA-C-restricted, others well-studied and HLA-B-restricted. Indications came from public TCR beta signatures; they pointed to CMV infection and to a matching HLA type. Regarding the study as a whole: CMV carriers with the relevant HLA were identified by cumulative public TCR beta family frequency. HLA-C-restricted CMV-specific TCR beta clonotypes were dominant in the ex vivo response.

From the reads, TCRdb called clonotypes with MiXCR, one entry per CDR3 protein. The profile shows about half a million distinct CDR3 sequences, roughly a third of them singletons. This clonotype came up a few times. The antigen remains unidentified. This TCR was sampled from a human donor in good health (CMV status not recorded). Some clones in this sample may be carry-over from other donors' samples. This material consisted of cultured PBMCs, taken from culture after CMV antigen stimulation.

The DNA of the CDR3 is TGTGCCAGCAGTTATTCGGACTATGGCTACACCTTC. Encoded protein: CASSYSDYGYTF. The rearrangement joins TRBV6-2 or TRBV6-3 to TRBJ1-2, with D hard to call. Germline CDR1 is MNHEY and CDR2 is SVGEGT. Trimming took off 3 bases at V and 3 bases at J, with 5 bases between the two ends. This CDR3 is 12 amino acids long.